A single sample is the source of the 2 T cell receptor beta chains below, sequenced in a study of molecular identifiers for immune sequencing clone quantification. Each CDR3 protein gets one entry after TCRdb re-called the PCR reads with MiXCR. The top ten hold under 5.5% of the sample, which has 85,000 to 130,000 distinct CDR3 sequences, 35% to 40% seen once. The sequenced sample consisted of naive CD8+ T cells from blood, with Jurkat cell RNA spiked in. Subset indicated: FACS-sorted CD8+CD4-CCR7+CD45RA+ naive T cells. These receptors originate from a human donor in good health. Some libraries in this study had Jurkat cell RNA spiked in.

This clonotype was counted between two and nine times. This chain uses TRBV6-2 or TRBV6-3 with TRBJ1-2, with D unclear. The V and J ends lost 1 base and 6 bases respectively, with 6 bases between them. Germline V lookup: CDR1 MNHEY, CDR2 SVGEGT. The CDR3 has 12 amino acids. In DNA, the CDR3 is TGTGCCAGCAGTTACTGGACCGATGGCTACACCTTC. Encoded protein: CASSYWTDGYTF.

Notes on this clonotype: The junction shows a germline mismatch at one end, possibly a read error. The chain couples TRBV7-9 to TRBJ1-5, with 7 nucleotides matching TRBD1. Per the germline V gene, CDR1 is SEHNR and CDR2 is FQNEAQ (reference sequence). The CDR3 totals 13 residues. This CDR3 reads CASCLLQGQPQQF. DNA for the CDR3: TGTGCCAGCTGCCTCTTACAGGGACAGCCCCAGCAATTT.